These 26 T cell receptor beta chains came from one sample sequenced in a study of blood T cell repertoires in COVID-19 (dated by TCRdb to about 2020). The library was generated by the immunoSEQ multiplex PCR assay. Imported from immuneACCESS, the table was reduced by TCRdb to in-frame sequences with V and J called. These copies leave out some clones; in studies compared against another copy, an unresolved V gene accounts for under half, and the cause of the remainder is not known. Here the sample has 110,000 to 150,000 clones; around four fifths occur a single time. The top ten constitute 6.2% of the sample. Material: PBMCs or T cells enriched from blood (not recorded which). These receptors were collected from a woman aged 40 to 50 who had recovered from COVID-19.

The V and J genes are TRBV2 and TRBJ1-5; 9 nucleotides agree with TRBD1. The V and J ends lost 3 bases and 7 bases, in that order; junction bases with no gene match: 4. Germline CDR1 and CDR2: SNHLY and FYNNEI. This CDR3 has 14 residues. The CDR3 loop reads CASSEGQGVQPQHF. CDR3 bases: TGTGCCAGCAGTGAGGGACAGGGTGTCCAGCCCCAGCATTTT.

Here the CDR3 reads CASSGASIWALQETQYF. The CDR3 DNA sequence: TGTGCCAGCAGTGGGGCCTCCATATGGGCCCTCCAAGAGACCCAGTACTTC. V gene TRBV2 combines with J gene TRBJ2-5; D remains unclear. CDR1 SNHLY and CDR2 FYNNEI come from the germline V gene. With 4 bases removed from V and 1 base from J, the gap between germline ends came to 19 bases. The CDR3 runs 17 residues.

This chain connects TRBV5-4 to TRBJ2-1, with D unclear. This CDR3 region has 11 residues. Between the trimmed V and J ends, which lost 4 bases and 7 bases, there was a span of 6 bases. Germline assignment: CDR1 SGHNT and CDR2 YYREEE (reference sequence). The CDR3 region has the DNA TGTGCCAGCAGCCGGTGGAATGAGCAGTTCTTC. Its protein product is CASSRWNEQFF.

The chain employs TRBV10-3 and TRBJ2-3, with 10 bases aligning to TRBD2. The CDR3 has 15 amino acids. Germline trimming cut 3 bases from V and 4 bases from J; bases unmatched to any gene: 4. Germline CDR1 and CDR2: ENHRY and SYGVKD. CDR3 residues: CAISEGLAGADTQYF. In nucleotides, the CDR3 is TGTGCCATCAGTGAAGGTCTAGCGGGGGCAGATACGCAGTATTTT.

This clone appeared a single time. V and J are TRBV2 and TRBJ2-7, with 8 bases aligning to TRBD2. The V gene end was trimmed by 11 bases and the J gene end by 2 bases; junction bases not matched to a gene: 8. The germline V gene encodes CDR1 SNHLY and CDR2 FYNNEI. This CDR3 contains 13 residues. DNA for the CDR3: TGTGCCGGGGAACTAGCGGACCCCTACGAGCAGTACTTC. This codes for CAGELADPYEQYF. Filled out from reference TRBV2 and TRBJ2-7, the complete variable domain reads EPEVTQTPSHQVTQMGQEVILRCVPISNHLYFYWYRQILGQKVEFLVSFYNNEISEKSEIFDDQFSVERPDGSNFTLKIRSTKLEDSAMYFCAGELADPYEQYFGPGTRLTVT.

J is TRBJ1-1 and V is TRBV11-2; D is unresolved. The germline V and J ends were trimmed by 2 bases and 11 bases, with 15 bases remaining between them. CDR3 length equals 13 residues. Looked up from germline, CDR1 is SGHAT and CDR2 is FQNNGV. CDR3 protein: CASSLLRPAGAFF. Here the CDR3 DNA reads TGTGCCAGCAGCTTACTTCGCCCCGCCGGGGCTTTCTTT.

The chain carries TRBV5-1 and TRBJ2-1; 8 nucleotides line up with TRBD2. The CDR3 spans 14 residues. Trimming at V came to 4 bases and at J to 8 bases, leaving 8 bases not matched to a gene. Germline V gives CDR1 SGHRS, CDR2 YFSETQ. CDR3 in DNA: TGCGCCAGCAGCCCTCCGGGACTAGTGCATGAGCAGTTCTTC. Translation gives CASSPPGLVHEQFF.

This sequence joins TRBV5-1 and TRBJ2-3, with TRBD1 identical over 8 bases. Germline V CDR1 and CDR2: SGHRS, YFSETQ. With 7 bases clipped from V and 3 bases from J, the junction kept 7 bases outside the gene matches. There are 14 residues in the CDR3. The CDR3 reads CASAGDRGTDTQYF. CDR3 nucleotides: TGCGCCAGCGCAGGCGACAGGGGTACAGATACGCAGTATTTT.

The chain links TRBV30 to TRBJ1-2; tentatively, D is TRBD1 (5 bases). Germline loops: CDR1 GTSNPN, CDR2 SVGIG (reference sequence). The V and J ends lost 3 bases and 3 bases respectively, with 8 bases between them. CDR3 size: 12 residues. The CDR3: CAWSDSHYGYTF. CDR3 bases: TGTGCCTGGAGCGACAGTCACTATGGCTACACCTTC.

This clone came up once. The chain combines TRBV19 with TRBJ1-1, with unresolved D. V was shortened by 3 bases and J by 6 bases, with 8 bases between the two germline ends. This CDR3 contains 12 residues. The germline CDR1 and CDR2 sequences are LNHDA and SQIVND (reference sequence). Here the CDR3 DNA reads TGTGCCAGTAGTATGCCCGGGGCTGAAGCTTTCTTT. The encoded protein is CASSMPGAEAFF.

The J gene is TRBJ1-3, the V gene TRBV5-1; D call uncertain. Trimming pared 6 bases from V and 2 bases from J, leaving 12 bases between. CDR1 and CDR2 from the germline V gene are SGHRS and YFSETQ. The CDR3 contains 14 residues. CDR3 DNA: TGCGCCAGCACCCCCGGGGAGACTGGAAACACCATATATTTT. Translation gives CASTPGETGNTIYF.

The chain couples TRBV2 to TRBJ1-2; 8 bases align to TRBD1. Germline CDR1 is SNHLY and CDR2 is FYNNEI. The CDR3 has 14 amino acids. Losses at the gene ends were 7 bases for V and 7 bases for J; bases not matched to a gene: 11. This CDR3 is CASTSQAGGGGYTF. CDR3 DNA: TGTGCCAGCACGTCCCAGGCAGGGGGCGGTGGCTACACCTTC. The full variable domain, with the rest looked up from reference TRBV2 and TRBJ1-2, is EPEVTQTPSHQVTQMGQEVILRCVPISNHLYFYWYRQILGQKVEFLVSFYNNEISEKSEIFDDQFSVERPDGSNFTLKIRSTKLEDSAMYFCASTSQAGGGGYTFGSGTRLTVV.

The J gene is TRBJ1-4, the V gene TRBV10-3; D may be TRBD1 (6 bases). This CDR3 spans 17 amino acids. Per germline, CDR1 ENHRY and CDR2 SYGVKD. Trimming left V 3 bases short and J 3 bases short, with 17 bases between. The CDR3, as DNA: TGTGCCATCAGTGATGGGGAAAAAGCAGGGGCTAATGAAAAACTGTTTTTT. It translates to CAISDGEKAGANEKLFF.

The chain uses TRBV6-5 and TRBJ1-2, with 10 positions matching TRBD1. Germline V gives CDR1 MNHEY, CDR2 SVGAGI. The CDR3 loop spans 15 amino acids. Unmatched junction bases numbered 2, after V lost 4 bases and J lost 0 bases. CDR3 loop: CASSFGTGANYGYTF. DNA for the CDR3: TGTGCCAGCAGTTTCGGGACAGGGGCTAACTATGGCTACACCTTC.

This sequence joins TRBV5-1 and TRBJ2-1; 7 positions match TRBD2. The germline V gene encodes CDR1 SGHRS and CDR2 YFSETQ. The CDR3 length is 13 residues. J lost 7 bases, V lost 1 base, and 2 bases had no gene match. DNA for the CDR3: TGCGCCAGCAGCTTGCGGGAGGTGAATGAGCAGTTCTTC. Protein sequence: CASSLREVNEQFF.

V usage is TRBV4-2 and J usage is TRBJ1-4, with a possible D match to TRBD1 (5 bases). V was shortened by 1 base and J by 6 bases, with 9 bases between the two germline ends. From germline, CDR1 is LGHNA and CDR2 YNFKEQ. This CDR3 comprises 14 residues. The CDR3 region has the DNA TGTGCCAGCAGCCAAGGGCAGGGCGATGAAAAACTGTTTTTT. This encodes CASSQGQGDEKLFF.

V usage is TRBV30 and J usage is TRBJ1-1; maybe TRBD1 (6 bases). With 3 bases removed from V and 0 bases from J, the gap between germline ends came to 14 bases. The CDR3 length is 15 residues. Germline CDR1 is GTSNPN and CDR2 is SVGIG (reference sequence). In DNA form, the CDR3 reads TGTGCCTGGAGAATCCGACGGGACATGAACACTGAAGCTTTCTTT. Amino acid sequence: CAWRIRRDMNTEAFF.

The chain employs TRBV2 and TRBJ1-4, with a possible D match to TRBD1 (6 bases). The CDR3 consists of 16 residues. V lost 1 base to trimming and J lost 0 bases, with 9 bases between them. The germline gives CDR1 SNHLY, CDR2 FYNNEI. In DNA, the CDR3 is TGTGCCAGCAGTGAAGGGACAGACGCAACTAATGAAAAACTGTTTTTT. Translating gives CASSEGTDATNEKLFF.

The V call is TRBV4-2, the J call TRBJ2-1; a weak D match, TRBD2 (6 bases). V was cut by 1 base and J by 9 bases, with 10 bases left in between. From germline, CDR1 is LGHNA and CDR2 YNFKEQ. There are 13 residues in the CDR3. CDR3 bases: TGTGCCAGCAGCCAAGCGGGGACTGTTGAGCAGTTCTTC. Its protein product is CASSQAGTVEQFF.

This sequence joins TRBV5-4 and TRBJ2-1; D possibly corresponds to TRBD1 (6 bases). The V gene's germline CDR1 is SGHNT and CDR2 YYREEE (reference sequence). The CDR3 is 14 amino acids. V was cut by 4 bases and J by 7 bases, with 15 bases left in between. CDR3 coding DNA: TGTGCCAGCAGCGCGCACAGACAGGTTAATGAGCAGTTCTTC. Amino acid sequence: CASSAHRQVNEQFF.

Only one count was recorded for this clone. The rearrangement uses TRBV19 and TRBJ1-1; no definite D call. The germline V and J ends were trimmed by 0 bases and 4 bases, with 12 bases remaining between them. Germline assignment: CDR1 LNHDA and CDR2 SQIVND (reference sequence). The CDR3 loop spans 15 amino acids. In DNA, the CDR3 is TGTGCCAGTAGTATAGATTTAGTCCCCGGCACTGAAGCTTTCTTT. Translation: CASSIDLVPGTEAFF.

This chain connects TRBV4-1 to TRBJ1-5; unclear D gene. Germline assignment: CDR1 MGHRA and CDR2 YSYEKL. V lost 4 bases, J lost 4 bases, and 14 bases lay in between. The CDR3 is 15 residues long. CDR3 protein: CASSPSEGTNQPQHF. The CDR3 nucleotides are TGCGCCAGCAGCCCAAGCGAGGGAACGAATCAGCCCCAGCATTTT.

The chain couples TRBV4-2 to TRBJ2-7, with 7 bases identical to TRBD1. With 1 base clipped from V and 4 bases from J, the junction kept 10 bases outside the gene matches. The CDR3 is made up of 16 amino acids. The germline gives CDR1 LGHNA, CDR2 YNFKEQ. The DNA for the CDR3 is TGTGCCAGCAGCCAAGGATTGACAGGGATGGGGTACGAGCAGTACTTC. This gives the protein CASSQGLTGMGYEQYF.

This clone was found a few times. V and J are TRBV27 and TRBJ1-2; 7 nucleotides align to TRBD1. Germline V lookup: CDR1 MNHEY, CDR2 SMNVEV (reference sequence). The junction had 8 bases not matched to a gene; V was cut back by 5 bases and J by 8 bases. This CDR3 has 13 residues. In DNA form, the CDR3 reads TGTGCCAGCAGTAGAACAGGGGCCGGAGGCTACACCTTC. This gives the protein CASSRTGAGGYTF.

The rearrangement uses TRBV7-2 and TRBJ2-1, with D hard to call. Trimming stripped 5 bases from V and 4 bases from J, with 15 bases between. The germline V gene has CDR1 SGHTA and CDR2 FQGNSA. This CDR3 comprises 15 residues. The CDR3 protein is CASSIAETRYNEQFF. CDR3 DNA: TGTGCCAGCAGCATCGCGGAGACGAGATACAATGAGCAGTTCTTC.

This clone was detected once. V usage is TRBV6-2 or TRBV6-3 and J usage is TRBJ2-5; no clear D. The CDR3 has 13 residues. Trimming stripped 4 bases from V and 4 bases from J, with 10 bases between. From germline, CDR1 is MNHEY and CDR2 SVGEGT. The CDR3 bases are TGTGCCAGCAGTTCCCATTCCCCAGAGACCCAGTACTTC. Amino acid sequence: CASSSHSPETQYF.